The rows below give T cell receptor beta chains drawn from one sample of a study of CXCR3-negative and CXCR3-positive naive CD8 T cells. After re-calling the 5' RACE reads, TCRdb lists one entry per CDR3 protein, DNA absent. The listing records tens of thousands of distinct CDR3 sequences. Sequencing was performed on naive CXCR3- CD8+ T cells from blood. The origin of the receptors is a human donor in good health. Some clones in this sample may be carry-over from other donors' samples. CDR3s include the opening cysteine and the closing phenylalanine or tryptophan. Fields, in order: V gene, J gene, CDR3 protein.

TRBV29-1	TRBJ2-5	CSVGTPDSQETQYF
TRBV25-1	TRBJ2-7	CASSISGSSSYEQYF
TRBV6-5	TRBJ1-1	CASSWDNKNTEAFF
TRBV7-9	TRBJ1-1	CASTELDGNTEAFF
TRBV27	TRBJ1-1	CASSLTNTEAFF
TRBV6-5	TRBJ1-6	CASSYSWQSGDSPLHF
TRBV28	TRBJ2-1	CASSFPGAYNEQFF
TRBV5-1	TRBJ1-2	CASRFDRGNHYGYTF
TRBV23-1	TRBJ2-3	CASSQCRRGTDTQYF
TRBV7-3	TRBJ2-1	CASSLTLYNEQFF
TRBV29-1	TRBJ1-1	CSVRTGVGTEAFF
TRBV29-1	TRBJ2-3	CSVEETSPSTDTQYF
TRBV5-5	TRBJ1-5	CASSTYQPQHF
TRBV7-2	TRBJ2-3	CASSPGQAFIPAADTQYF
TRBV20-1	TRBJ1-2	CSGINRDRGFGYTF
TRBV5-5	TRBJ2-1	CASSFPLAEGSYNEQFF
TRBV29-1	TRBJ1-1	CSVVMATNRGPEAFF
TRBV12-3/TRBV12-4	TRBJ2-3	CASIQGTTFAADTQYF
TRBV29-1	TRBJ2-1	CSVWTSGRYEQFF
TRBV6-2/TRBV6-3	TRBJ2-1	CAKTGTGLRLWREFHNEQFF
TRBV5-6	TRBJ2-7	CASSLGQSIYEQYF
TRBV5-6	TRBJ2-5	CASSLTIIETQYF
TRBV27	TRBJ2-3	CASSLELAGVSGTDTQYF
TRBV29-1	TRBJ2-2	CSVGIGTQNTGELFF
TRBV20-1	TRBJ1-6	CNALQGDNSPLHF
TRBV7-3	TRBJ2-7	CASSLTGSVTRDEQYF
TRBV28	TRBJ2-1	CASSTMPGLADYNEQFF